The subject of this entry is one TCR beta chain. Its antigen is not identified. This specimen comes from a study of T cell responses to AZD1222 COVID-19 vaccine. Study-level points and caveats: Donor demographics were predominantly white British with a female majority; clonal diversity may be underestimated. Variant regions that are unmutated are reportedly the target of nearly half of spike-specific TCRs.

CDR3 length: 16 amino acids. Germline trimming cut 7 bases from V and 2 bases from J; bases unmatched to any gene: 8. From germline, CDR1 is MDHEN and CDR2 SYDVKM. The table came from immunoSEQ multiplex PCR; TCRdb's copy has only in-frame clones and leaves some out. The sample yields 150,000 to 200,000 clones, 90% to 95% seen once. The TCR originated in an adult who received the AZD1222 COVID-19 vaccine. Material: peripheral blood, obtained 28 days after the second AZD1222 dose. This chain links TRBV28 with TRBJ2-2; TRBD2 matches at 9 bases. CDR3 sequence (DNA): TGTGCCAGCATCCCGGGACTAGCCAAAAACACCGGGGAGCTGTTTTTT. Translating it yields CASIPGLAKNTGELFF.